This TCR beta chain was sequenced in a study of regulatory T cells in long-lasting Graves disease (dated by TCRdb to the early 2020s). A note on the overall study: Antithyroid drugs had been taken for less than 3 months by newly diagnosed Graves' disease patients. This study used TCR sequencing and RNA sequencing of peripheral blood to compare persistent Graves' disease patients against newly diagnosed Graves' disease patients. The study was conducted in China and was registered as a clinical trial. A total of about 33 samples underwent TCR sequencing, from around 13 patients with persistent Graves' disease and 20 patients with newly diagnosed Graves' disease. The research as a whole found: Persistent Graves' disease patients showed lower TCR Shannon entropy and fewer highly expanded clones than newly diagnosed patients, suggesting clonal expansion. Only the TCR beta chain was sequenced and analyzed. Persistent disease showed preferential use of TRBV28, TRBJ1-2 and TRBJ2-5, whereas newly diagnosed disease favored TRBV20-1 and TRBJ2-1. The authors noted that the small sample size was a limitation that may lower accuracy. Peripheral blood alone was examined, since thyroid tissue, which constituted the primary lesion, could not be accessed. More public clonotypes were shared among persistent patients (under 3,000) than among newly diagnosed patients (more than 900).

The label giving this sample's time point can be read as: newly diagnosed GD, antithyroid drugs for less than 3 months. For both TCR sequencing and RNA sequencing, RNA was extracted from PBMCs in TRIzol. Graves' disease was diagnosed according to American Thyroid Association guidelines. Patients for the study were recruited at an endocrinology department in Xi'an, China. Each patient gave approximately 9.7 milliliters of peripheral blood, collected in an EDTA anticoagulant tube. Ficoll Paque Plus density gradient separation was used to isolate PBMCs, and no further T cell sorting was done. An Agilent 2100 Bioanalyzer and agarose gel were used to assess RNA quality, and a NanoDrop 2000 was used to measure RNA concentration. Taken from cysteine to phenylalanine, the CDR3 has 16 residues. Only CDR3 DNA remains: 48 bases, in frame from the first base. The germline V gene gives CDR1 as LGHNA and CDR2 as YNFKEQ. For this chain, trimming is 4 bases at the V end and 3 bases at the J end, and the number of junction bases without a gene match is 11.

Details on this clonotype: This receptor's antigen is unknown. No much larger clone is present one base from it, and per-base qualities are unavailable.

Library preparation employed multiplex PCR. Sequenced using an Illumina HiSeq 4000. iRepertoire HTBI primers and Arm-PCR amplification of CDR3 regions were used to construct TCR beta libraries. Before sequencing, the PCR products went through gel purification. The paper's data handling went like this. Gene usage analysis of CDR3 amino acid clonotypes used the 62 TRBV and more than 13 TRBJ segments found across samples. Filtered high-quality paired reads were merged into contigs using COPE and FqMerger. BLAST was used to align contigs to IMGT TRBV, TRBD and TRBJ reference genes, with CDR3 defined following IMGT. Highly expanded clones were defined as clonotypes with a frequency above 0.1%. Shannon entropy was used to measure repertoire diversity, and the Gini coefficient was used to measure V-J evenness. Public clonotypes were defined as clonotypes shared by more than one individual. The raw public data were reprocessed by TCRdb itself: fastp quality trimming at Q25, MiXCR clonotype calling, in-frame beta chains only. Each CDR3 protein appears once, grouped with its most common genes and DNA. None of the V and J calls come from the authors' own analysis; TCRdb made them. The sample table contains approximately 350,000 distinct CDR3 sequences; only one count was recorded for around 15% of them. The leading ten clones occupy 20% to 25% of the sample.

In addition, the sample was reused for a study of T cells in Graves' hyperthyroidism and ophthalmopathy. As that second study puts it: A patient counted as having stable Graves' hyperthyroidism if no progression to ophthalmopathy occurred over 18 months of follow-up. Hyperthyroidism patients were newly diagnosed, with disease duration under 2 months, and aged 18 to 65 years. Exclusion was applied to patients with uncontrolled infections, other autoimmune diseases, pregnancy or lactation. Diagnoses were based on clinical symptoms, serum thyroxine and TRAb, thyroid ultrasound and orbital computed tomography. For the first round of RT-PCR on the TCR CDR3, the HTBI primer set was used together with the Qiagen OneStep RT-PCR kit. Most expanded thyroid clonotypes (frequency above 0.001) were also detected in blood, a finding suggesting that blood repertoires may reflect thyroid immune responses. A model built on a 13 V-J signature distinguished ophthalmopathy from stable hyperthyroidism, reaching approximately 89% sensitivity and about 81% specificity in cross-validation and 80%/75% in testing. During validation, the model predicted progression to ophthalmopathy a median of approximately 6.5 months ahead of onset, with more than 60% sensitivity and around 73% specificity. TCR V-J signatures able to tell the groups apart were searched for in a discovery cohort of 95 or so patients, of whom over 40 had Graves' ophthalmopathy and around 57 had stable Graves' hyperthyroidism. Prospective prediction of ophthalmopathy was tested in an independent validation cohort consisting of about 19 hyperthyroidism patients and more than 15 patients who later progressed to ophthalmopathy. The 75 to 100 discovery patients were randomly split 7:3 into training and test sets. Thyroid tissue and blood T-cell repertoires from more than 5 Graves' hyperthyroidism patients were also compared in the study. Once sampling was done, hyperthyroidism patients were given methimazole at a starting dose of 30 mg daily, whereas ophthalmopathy patients were given high-dose intravenous methylprednisolone. Libraries were constructed in a second round of multiplex PCR, after which size selection and purification were carried out. Sequencing of the libraries was done on an Illumina HiSeq2000 using paired-end 100 bp reads. SOAPnuke was used to process the raw data, with reads discarded if the reads contained adapters or uncalled bases, had a mean Phred below 15, or lacked an exact constant-primer or identifier match. COPE v1.2.5 was used to merge high-quality paired reads, and clonotypes were defined as unique nucleotide sequences. Clonotypes were aligned to IMGT TRBV, TRBD and TRBJ reference segments using MiTCR v1.1. The analysis was restricted to V-J combinations with a frequency above 0.0001, which together covered approximately 99% of the repertoires. The TCS score was defined as F50 (clonal expansion) divided by E x V (chaos), with BLOSUM62-based TCRdist calculated between CDR3 peptides within each V-J. Welch's t-statistics and random forest reduced 450 to 600 V-J features to 13, which were used in a naive Bayes classifier (R e1071). Sample size was not statistically predetermined, and blinding of investigators to group allocation was not performed. TCR Vbeta CDR3 sequencing of 120 to 150 peripheral blood samples (roughly 43 ophthalmopathy, roughly 72 hyperthyroidism and around 17 progressor patients) is reported in the paper.

Recombination joined TRBV4-2 with TRBJ1-1; 7 central nucleotides agree with TRBD1. Sequencing was performed on peripheral blood mononuclear cells (PBMCs), taken at new diagnosis, from a patient treated with antithyroid drugs. This receptor was identified in a young woman with Graves disease. Donor details come from another sample of the same person, matched by shared clones. The DNA reads as follows: TGTGCCAGCAGCCCCCGTGGACAGGCTTGGGACACTGAAGCTTTCTTT. Translated, it gives CASSPRGQAWDTEAFF.